Presented here are 18 T cell receptor beta chains from one specimen sequenced in a study of shared clonotypes between healthy human individuals. The repertoire was sequenced with immunoSEQ multiplex PCR; TCRdb's copy has only in-frame clones and lacks some. The top ten clones hold around 0.4% of a sample with some 2.4 million clones, roughly 93% of them seen once. Sequenced sample: naive CD4+ T cells from PBMCs. The subset: CD45RA+ positively selected. These receptors came from a man aged 18-30 years in good health. Some clones in this sample may be carry-over from other donors' samples.

The CDR3 bases are TGTGCCAGCAGCTTGGGGGGACGGCGGAATGAAAAACTGTTTTTT. This gives the protein CASSLGGRRNEKLFF. The chain has TRBV5-8 and TRBJ1-4; the D gene is possibly TRBD1 (5 bases). The CDR3 loop spans 15 amino acids. Germline CDR1 and CDR2: SGHTS and YDEGEE. The V end lost 0 bases, the J end lost 5 bases, and 11 bases lay between the germline ends.

CDR3 DNA: TGTGCCAGCATTCTGGACAGTTTCACTGAAGCTTTCTTT. It is translated as CASILDSFTEAFF. The genes are TRBV6-1 and TRBJ1-1, with D tentatively TRBD1 (6 bases). CDR1 MNHNS and CDR2 SASEGT come from the germline V gene. The CDR3 is 13 amino acids. Trimming removed 7 bases at V and 4 bases at J, with 13 bases between.

The chain links TRBV30 to TRBJ1-5; TRBD1 matches 7 bases. With 0 bases clipped from V and 6 bases from J, the junction kept 8 bases outside the gene matches. The CDR3 is made up of 15 amino acids. Germline CDR1 is GTSNPN and CDR2 is SVGIG (reference sequence). The chain's CDR3 is CAWSVIGGAGQPQHF. In nucleotides, the CDR3 is TGTGCCTGGAGTGTAATAGGGGGCGCAGGTCAGCCCCAGCATTTT.

V gene TRBV6-1 combines with J gene TRBJ2-3, with 8 bases matching TRBD1. The CDR3 contains 15 residues. The junction had 7 bases not matched to a gene; V was cut back by 6 bases and J by 2 bases. Germline V gives CDR1 MNHNS, CDR2 SASEGT. The CDR3 region has the DNA TGTGCCAGCAGGACTTGGGACAGGCCCACAGATACGCAGTATTTT. Translating gives CASRTWDRPTDTQYF.

This sequence joins TRBV7-2 and TRBJ2-3, with TRBD2 matching over 10 bases. The germline gives CDR1 SGHTA, CDR2 FQGNSA. Trimming took 1 base from V and 6 from J; bases not matched to a gene: 10. This CDR3 region has 17 residues. The CDR3 DNA sequence: TGTGCCAGCAGCTTAGTGGGTCTAGCGGGAGTTTGGGATACGCAGTATTTT. As protein: CASSLVGLAGVWDTQYF.

V usage is TRBV28 and J usage is TRBJ2-7, with a weak D call TRBD2 (5 bases). V was clipped by 5 bases and J by 6 bases, with 17 bases between them. The CDR3 has 14 residues. Germline V gives CDR1 MDHEN, CDR2 SYDVKM. CDR3 region: CASSKKQPRGEQYF. In nucleotides, the CDR3 is TGTGCCAGCAGTAAAAAACAGCCCCGGGGCGAGCAGTACTTC.

This chain links TRBV2 with TRBJ2-3, with D possibly TRBD1 on 5 matching bases. The CDR3 extends over 14 amino acids. V lost 3 bases to trimming and J lost 4 bases, with 11 bases between them. Germline values: CDR1 SNHLY, CDR2 FYNNEI. The CDR3 here is CASSESRASDTQYF. The DNA of the CDR3 is TGTGCCAGCAGTGAGTCCAGGGCGTCAGATACGCAGTATTTT. Drawing the rest from reference TRBV2 and TRBJ2-3, the complete variable domain is EPEVTQTPSHQVTQMGQEVILRCVPISNHLYFYWYRQILGQKVEFLVSFYNNEISEKSEIFDDQFSVERPDGSNFTLKIRSTKLEDSAMYFCASSESRASDTQYFGPGTRLTVL.

CDR3 bases: TGTGCCCCCCCCGGGACAGCCTACGAGCAGTACTTC. Encoded protein: CAPPGTAYEQYF. The genes are TRBV10-3 and TRBJ2-7; 7 bases agree with TRBD1. This CDR3 contains 12 residues. CDR1 and CDR2 from the germline V gene are ENHRY and SYGVKD. After removal of 11 bases from V and 2 bases from J, the junction contained 6 bases not matched to a gene.

The CDR3 loop reads CASGGMGYSYEQYF. In DNA, the CDR3 is TGTGCCAGCGGCGGGATGGGGTACTCCTACGAGCAGTACTTC. The chain employs TRBV28 and TRBJ2-7, with a possible D match to TRBD2 (6 bases). Looked up from germline, CDR1 is MDHEN and CDR2 is SYDVKM. The V end lost 8 bases, the J end lost 0 bases, and 14 bases lay between the germline ends. This CDR3 contains 14 residues.

The gene calls are TRBV7-9 and TRBJ2-7; maybe TRBD2 (6 bases). The CDR3 consists of 14 residues. Deletions cut 5 bases from V and 4 bases from J, with 15 bases between. Germline-derived CDR1 and CDR2 are SEHNR and FQNEAQ (reference sequence). In DNA, the CDR3 is TGTGCCAGCAGCGACCGAAGGGGAGGTTACGAGCAGTACTTC. Its protein product is CASSDRRGGYEQYF.

About this clone: Other DNA sequences from this sample encode an identical CDR3 as well. CDR3 amino acids: CASSGTANEKLFF. CDR3 nucleotide sequence: TGTGCCAGCAGTGGGACGGCGAATGAAAAACTGTTTTTT. The V and J genes are TRBV6-1 and TRBJ1-4; D is unclear. Per germline, CDR1 MNHNS and CDR2 SASEGT. V was pared by 4 bases and J by 5 bases, with 8 bases between. The CDR3 length is 13 residues.

The V and J genes are TRBV7-2 and TRBJ2-7; 10 bases are a match to TRBD2. The trim removed 3 bases at V and 6 bases at J, leaving 14 bases unmatched. CDR3 length equals 17 residues. CDR1 SGHTA and CDR2 FQGNSA come from the germline V gene. CDR3 protein: CASSLRAGGFTGGEQYF. The CDR3, as DNA: TGTGCCAGCAGCTTGAGAGCGGGAGGGTTTACGGGAGGCGAGCAGTACTTC.

CDR3 sequence reads: CATSRGQVWFQPQHF. In DNA, the CDR3 is TGTGCCACCAGCAGGGGACAGGTGTGGTTTCAGCCCCAGCATTTT. This chain connects TRBV15 to TRBJ1-5; 8 nucleotides match TRBD1. V gave up 3 bases and J gave up 6 bases; unmatched junction bases: 7. The CDR3 covers 15 residues. CDR1 and CDR2 from the germline V gene are LNHNV and YYDKDF (reference sequence).

The V call is TRBV28, the J call TRBJ1-4; the D is unclear. The ends were cut back, 8 bases at V and 6 bases at J, with 4 bases in the middle. From germline, CDR1 is MDHEN and CDR2 SYDVKM. This CDR3 spans 10 amino acids. CDR3 in DNA: TGTGCCAGCCGCGATGAAAAACTGTTTTTT. Translation gives CASRDEKLFF. Complete variable domain (other parts from reference TRBV28 and TRBJ1-4): DVKVTQSSRYLVKRTGEKVFLECVQDMDHENMFWYRQDPGLGLRLIYFSYDVKMKEKGDIPEGYSVSREKKERFSLILESASTNQTSMYLCASRDEKLFFGSGTQLSVL.

This clone was seen a single time. V and J are TRBV28 and TRBJ1-1; 7 bases match TRBD1. J was trimmed by 4 bases and V by 3 bases; bases with no gene match: 5. The CDR3 consists of 14 residues. CDR1 MDHEN and CDR2 SYDVKM come from the germline V gene. The DNA of the CDR3 is TGTGCCAGCAGTTTCAGGGGGGCAAGCACTGAAGCTTTCTTT. Translated: CASSFRGASTEAFF.

This chain connects TRBV18 to TRBJ2-4; D is unresolved. The CDR3 is made up of 15 amino acids. Germline V lookup: CDR1 KGHSH, CDR2 LQKENI. Trimming removed 2 bases at V and 0 bases at J, with 8 bases between. CDR3 in DNA: TGTGCCAGCTCACCAAGAATTGTAGCCAAAAACATTCAGTACTTC. It yields the protein CASSPRIVAKNIQYF. Full variable domain (rest looked up from reference TRBV18 and TRBJ2-4): NAGVMQNPRHLVRRRGQEARLRCSPMKGHSHVYWYRQLPEEGLKFMVYLQKENIIDESGMPKERFSAEFPKEGPSILRIQQVVRGDSAAYFCASSPRIVAKNIQYFGAGTRLSVL.

The J gene is TRBJ1-1, the V gene TRBV10-2; tentatively, D is TRBD1 (5 bases). The length of the CDR3 is 13 residues. The germline V gene has CDR1 WSHSY and CDR2 SAAADI. V was shortened by 5 bases and J by 1 base, with 8 bases between the two germline ends. The CDR3: CASSRQPNTEAFF. The CDR3 DNA is TGCGCCAGCAGTAGACAGCCGAACACTGAAGCTTTCTTT.

The rearrangement links TRBV6-1 to TRBJ2-2; TRBD2 agrees at 7 bases. Germline CDR1 is MNHNS and CDR2 is SASEGT. This CDR3 has 16 amino acids. V lost 4 bases, J lost 5 bases, and 10 bases stayed unmatched. The CDR3 reads CASSAPSGSLTGELFF. Written as DNA, the CDR3 is TGTGCCAGCAGTGCACCTAGCGGAAGTTTGACCGGGGAGCTGTTTTTT.